This is a list of T cell receptor beta chains from one sample in a study of blood T cell repertoires in COVID-19. The protocol was immunoSEQ multiplex PCR, while the TCRdb copy is restricted to in-frame clones and leaves out a portion. The data hold around 270,000 clones, with over 75% observed a single time. The material sequenced was PBMCs or T cells enriched from blood (not recorded which). These receptors were collected from a woman in her forties who had been exposed to COVID-19. Each CDR3 is given with its conserved first and last residue. The order of the fields is J gene, V gene, D gene, clone size, CDR3 DNA, CDR3 protein. A D gene is named only where the DNA matches it firmly. Where a row states a size, it is once, few, many or the class of an expanded clone; other rows omit it.

j_gene: TRBJ1-3
v_gene: TRBV9
d_gene: TRBD1
abundance: -
CDR3nt: TGTGCCAGCAGACAGGGGCAATCTGGAAACACCATATATTTT
CDR3aa: CASRQGQSGNTIYF

j_gene: TRBJ1-5
v_gene: TRBV2
d_gene: TRBD1
abundance: few
CDR3nt: TGTGCCAGCAGTGAACAGGGGGCAGAACAGCCCCAGCATTTT
CDR3aa: CASSEQGAEQPQHF

j_gene: TRBJ1-2
v_gene: TRBV19
d_gene: TRBD1
abundance: -
CDR3nt: TGTGCCAGTAGTTTGTGGACAGGGGGATTCTACACCTTC
CDR3aa: CASSLWTGGFYTF

j_gene: TRBJ1-3
v_gene: TRBV3-1/TRBV3-2
d_gene: -
abundance: -
CDR3nt: TGTGCCAGCAGCCAAGATTGGGGGGGTTTACGGTCTGGAAACACCATATATTTT
CDR3aa: CASSQDWGGLRSGNTIYF

j_gene: TRBJ1-6
v_gene: TRBV7-2
d_gene: -
abundance: -
CDR3nt: TGTGCCAGCAGCTTAGGGAGGCAGGGGAGTAATTCACCCCTCCACTTT
CDR3aa: CASSLGRQGSNSPLHF

j_gene: TRBJ2-3
v_gene: TRBV28
d_gene: TRBD2
abundance: -
CDR3nt: TGTGGTAGCGGGGTCTACGATACGCAGTATTTT
CDR3aa: CGSGVYDTQYF

j_gene: TRBJ2-3
v_gene: TRBV2
d_gene: -
abundance: -
CDR3nt: TGTGCCAGCAGTGTGTACAGGGTTGGTACAGATACGCAGTATTTT
CDR3aa: CASSVYRVGTDTQYF

j_gene: TRBJ2-3
v_gene: TRBV29-1
d_gene: TRBD1
abundance: once
CDR3nt: TGCAGCGTACAGGGGCGTCATACAGATACGCAGTATTTT
CDR3aa: CSVQGRHTDTQYF

j_gene: TRBJ1-2
v_gene: TRBV30
d_gene: -
abundance: -
CDR3nt: TGTGCCTGGTCCCAGAACTATGGCTACACCTTC
CDR3aa: CAWSQNYGYTF

j_gene: TRBJ1-2
v_gene: TRBV12-3/TRBV12-4
d_gene: TRBD1
abundance: -
CDR3nt: TGTGCCAGCAGTTTGTGGACAGGGGATGGCTACACCTTC
CDR3aa: CASSLWTGDGYTF

j_gene: TRBJ2-3
v_gene: TRBV18
d_gene: TRBD2
abundance: -
CDR3nt: TGTGCCAGCTCTCCGGGACTAGCAGCAGATACGCAGTATTTT
CDR3aa: CASSPGLAADTQYF

j_gene: TRBJ2-2
v_gene: TRBV27
d_gene: TRBD1
abundance: -
CDR3nt: TGTGCCAGCAGTTTTTCCGGGACAGGGGACGTCGGGGAGCTGTTTTTT
CDR3aa: CASSFSGTGDVGELFF

j_gene: TRBJ1-1
v_gene: TRBV28
d_gene: -
abundance: -
CDR3nt: TGTGCCAGCAATGGACGACCGGGGACTGAAGCTTTCTTT
CDR3aa: CASNGRPGTEAFF

j_gene: TRBJ1-2
v_gene: TRBV7-3
d_gene: TRBD1
abundance: few
CDR3nt: TGTGCCAACGTGGGGTCAGGGAATCGGGACAGATCCTATGGCTACACCTTC
CDR3aa: CANVGSGNRDRSYGYTF

j_gene: TRBJ2-3
v_gene: TRBV9
d_gene: -
abundance: -
CDR3nt: TGTGCCAGCAGCGCCCGACTGGGAGATACGCAGTATTTT
CDR3aa: CASSARLGDTQYF

j_gene: TRBJ1-1
v_gene: TRBV9
d_gene: -
abundance: -
CDR3nt: TGTGCCAGCAGCCCAGGTCGGACAGAAGGGGGAGATGTATCTTTCTTT
CDR3aa: CASSPGRTEGGDVSFF

j_gene: TRBJ2-1
v_gene: TRBV12-3/TRBV12-4
d_gene: -
abundance: -
CDR3nt: TGTGCCAGCAGTGAGGGTAATGAGCAGTTCTTC
CDR3aa: CASSEGNEQFF

j_gene: TRBJ1-6
v_gene: TRBV18
d_gene: TRBD1
abundance: -
CDR3nt: TGTGCCAGCTCGCCGCAGGGGGCGAATTCACCCCTCCACTTT
CDR3aa: CASSPQGANSPLHF

j_gene: TRBJ1-5
v_gene: TRBV5-4
d_gene: TRBD1
abundance: -
CDR3nt: TGTGCCAGCAGCCAGCAGGGGGGCAATCAGCCCCAGCATTTT
CDR3aa: CASSQQGGNQPQHF

j_gene: TRBJ1-1
v_gene: TRBV11-2
d_gene: -
abundance: -
CDR3nt: TGTGCCAGCAGCTTAAAGGGACAATCGGACATGGGAGACACTGAAGCTTTCTTT
CDR3aa: CASSLKGQSDMGDTEAFF

j_gene: TRBJ2-2
v_gene: TRBV27
d_gene: -
abundance: -
CDR3nt: TGTGCCAGCAGTCTTCAGGAGGACACCGGGGAGCTGTTTTTT
CDR3aa: CASSLQEDTGELFF

j_gene: TRBJ2-3
v_gene: TRBV5-4
d_gene: -
abundance: -
CDR3nt: TGTGCCAGCAGCTTGGACCCCTCTAGCAAGTCAAAAGATACGCAGTATTTT
CDR3aa: CASSLDPSSKSKDTQYF

j_gene: TRBJ2-1
v_gene: TRBV5-4
d_gene: TRBD2
abundance: once
CDR3nt: TGTGCCAGCAGCCCTACTAGCGGGGGGGGTATCTACAATGAGCAGTTCTTC
CDR3aa: CASSPTSGGGIYNEQFF

j_gene: TRBJ1-6
v_gene: TRBV3-1/TRBV3-2
d_gene: -
abundance: -
CDR3nt: TGTGCCAGCAGCCAAGATTTGCGGGGTGGGGAGGTTCCCCTCCACTTT
CDR3aa: CASSQDLRGGEVPLHF

j_gene: TRBJ2-1
v_gene: TRBV4-3
d_gene: TRBD2
abundance: -
CDR3nt: TGCGCCAGCAGCCAAGATCTTTGGGGGACTAGCGGGAAGTCCTACAATGAGCAGTTCTTC
CDR3aa: CASSQDLWGTSGKSYNEQFF

j_gene: TRBJ1-1
v_gene: TRBV21-1
d_gene: -
abundance: -
CDR3nt: TGTGCCAGCAGATCCGGGACAGAGACTCGGAACACTGAAGCTTTCTTT
CDR3aa: CASRSGTETRNTEAFF

j_gene: TRBJ2-5
v_gene: TRBV4-3
d_gene: -
abundance: -
CDR3nt: TGCGCCAGCAGCCAAGGGAGGGCCCAAGAGACCCAGTACTTC
CDR3aa: CASSQGRAQETQYF

j_gene: TRBJ1-5
v_gene: TRBV29-1
d_gene: -
abundance: few
CDR3nt: TGCAGCGTATCCGGCCAGGAGGGTCAGCCCCAGCATTTT
CDR3aa: CSVSGQEGQPQHF

j_gene: TRBJ2-3
v_gene: TRBV29-1
d_gene: TRBD2
abundance: -
CDR3nt: TGCAGCGTTGAAGATTGGGACGGGAGGGCGTCAGATACGCAGTATTTT
CDR3aa: CSVEDWDGRASDTQYF

j_gene: TRBJ2-1
v_gene: TRBV19
d_gene: -
abundance: -
CDR3nt: TGTGCCAGCAGTTTTGCGAGTGCTAACAATGAGCAGTTCTTC
CDR3aa: CASSFASANNEQFF

j_gene: TRBJ1-1
v_gene: TRBV28
d_gene: -
abundance: few
CDR3nt: TGTGCCAGCAATTCGGGGTCATCGAACACTGAAGCTTTCTTT
CDR3aa: CASNSGSSNTEAFF

j_gene: TRBJ2-2
v_gene: TRBV4-1
d_gene: TRBD1
abundance: -
CDR3nt: TGCGCCAGCAGCTGGGGACAGACGAACACCGGGGAGCTGTTTTTT
CDR3aa: CASSWGQTNTGELFF

j_gene: TRBJ1-2
v_gene: TRBV14
d_gene: -
abundance: -
CDR3nt: TGTGCCAGCAGCCAAGGAGAATACGAGGCGCGCTACACCTTC
CDR3aa: CASSQGEYEARYTF

j_gene: TRBJ1-6
v_gene: TRBV6-5
d_gene: -
abundance: few
CDR3nt: TGTGCCAGCAGCGCGGGACCCTATAATTCACCCCTCCACTTT
CDR3aa: CASSAGPYNSPLHF

j_gene: TRBJ2-1
v_gene: TRBV7-2
d_gene: -
abundance: -
CDR3nt: TGTGCCAGGGATAACAGGGCCTTTCTCAATGAGCAGTTCTTC
CDR3aa: CARDNRAFLNEQFF

j_gene: TRBJ1-6
v_gene: TRBV5-1
d_gene: -
abundance: -
CDR3nt: TGTGCCAGCAGCTTGGAAGGAGTATTGGGGGGGTCTAATTCACCCCTCCACTTT
CDR3aa: CASSLEGVLGGSNSPLHF

j_gene: TRBJ1-4
v_gene: TRBV18
d_gene: TRBD1
abundance: -
CDR3nt: TGTGCCAGCTCACCACAGGGACAGGGCGTTGGAGGTGAAAAACTGTTTTTT
CDR3aa: CASSPQGQGVGGEKLFF

j_gene: TRBJ1-1
v_gene: TRBV11-2
d_gene: TRBD1
abundance: few
CDR3nt: TGTGCCAGCAGCCCAGACAGGGGTTTAGCTTTCTTT
CDR3aa: CASSPDRGLAFF

j_gene: TRBJ1-1
v_gene: TRBV4-3
d_gene: -
abundance: -
CDR3nt: TGCGCCAGCAGCCAAGGACTCATAAACACTGAAGCTTTCTTT
CDR3aa: CASSQGLINTEAFF

j_gene: TRBJ1-2
v_gene: TRBV10-3
d_gene: TRBD1
abundance: -
CDR3nt: TGTGCCATCAGTGGCATACAAGACAGGGCCTATGGCTACACCTTC
CDR3aa: CAISGIQDRAYGYTF

j_gene: TRBJ1-5
v_gene: TRBV29-1
d_gene: -
abundance: -
CDR3nt: TGCAGCGTTGGCCAGGGAGGACCCCAGCATTTT
CDR3aa: CSVGQGGPQHF

j_gene: TRBJ1-1
v_gene: TRBV3-1/TRBV3-2
d_gene: -
abundance: -
CDR3nt: TGTGCCAGCAGCCAAGTAGTACAGCATAACACTGAAGCTTTCTTT
CDR3aa: CASSQVVQHNTEAFF

j_gene: TRBJ2-1
v_gene: TRBV24-1
d_gene: -
abundance: -
CDR3nt: TGTGCCACCAGTGGAGGACAGACCTACAATGAGCAGTTCTTC
CDR3aa: CATSGGQTYNEQFF

j_gene: TRBJ1-3
v_gene: TRBV19
d_gene: -
abundance: once
CDR3nt: TGTGCCAGTAATCTCGAACGGAGCTCTGGAAACACCATATATTTT
CDR3aa: CASNLERSSGNTIYF

j_gene: TRBJ2-3
v_gene: TRBV19
d_gene: -
abundance: -
CDR3nt: TGTGCCAGTAGTATAGGGACAGTCACAGATACGCAGTATTTT
CDR3aa: CASSIGTVTDTQYF

j_gene: TRBJ2-7
v_gene: TRBV14
d_gene: TRBD2
abundance: -
CDR3nt: TGTGCCAGCAGCCATAGCCTAGCGGACCCCTACGAGCAGTACTTC
CDR3aa: CASSHSLADPYEQYF